The 9 T cell receptor beta chains below come from one sample, sequenced in a study of cytomegalovirus exposure and HLA in healthy donors. It was with 60 Vbeta and 13 Jbeta primers that the PCR ran. Libraries were prepared by immunoSEQ multiplex PCR; TCRdb keeps only in-frame clonotypes and omits some of them. This repertoire shows some 65,000 clones, more than 70% found once; its top ten account for about 23%. Material: PBMCs. The source is a man aged 45-65 years in good health and CMV-seropositive.

The V call is TRBV29-1, the J call TRBJ1-3; D gene uncertain. The CDR3 extends over 13 amino acids. V lost 6 bases, J lost 1 base, and 10 bases lay in between. Germline CDR1 is SQVTM and CDR2 is ANQGSEA. The CDR3 DNA sequence: TGCAGCGTGCGGGGTCTTTCTGGAAACACCATATATTTT. Translating it yields CSVRGLSGNTIYF.

The chain recombines TRBV4-2 with TRBJ1-5; TRBD1 matches at 9 bases. CDR1 is LGHNA, CDR2 YNFKEQ, per germline. CDR3 length: 15 amino acids. Trimming removed 4 bases from V and 5 bases from J; junction bases left unmatched: 6. The CDR3 coding sequence is TGTGCCAGCAGCCCGACAGGGGGTCGGGATCAGCCCCAGCATTTT. Its translation: CASSPTGGRDQPQHF.

V is TRBV11-2 and J is TRBJ1-5, with 10 bases identical to TRBD1. Losses at the gene ends were 1 base for V and 7 bases for J; bases not matched to a gene: 4. Germline V CDR1 and CDR2: SGHAT, FQNNGV. The CDR3 contains 15 residues. The CDR3 DNA reads as TGTGCCAGCAGCTTAGGGGACAGGGGAGGACAGCCCCAGCATTTT. Its protein product is CASSLGDRGGQPQHF.

The chain couples TRBV11-2 to TRBJ1-2, with a weak D call TRBD1 (5 bases). Germline CDR1 reads SGHAT; CDR2 reads FQNNGV. The V and J ends lost 6 bases and 0 bases respectively, with 14 bases between them. This CDR3 has 15 residues. The CDR3 sequence: CASRYDGTPNYGYTF. The CDR3 region has the DNA TGTGCCAGCAGATACGACGGGACTCCTAACTATGGCTACACCTTC.

The chain joins TRBV19 to TRBJ2-1; 13 bases align to TRBD2. The CDR3 loop spans 15 amino acids. With V trimmed by 10 bases and J by 5 bases, 8 bases remained unmatched. CDR1 is LNHDA and CDR2 is SQIVND in the germline V gene (reference sequence). The CDR3 here is CATRGLAGSHNEQFF. The CDR3 coding sequence is TGTGCCACACGGGGACTAGCGGGGTCCCACAATGAGCAGTTCTTC.

The chain carries TRBV6-1 and TRBJ2-7; tentative D call: TRBD2 (7 bases). The length of the CDR3 is 14 residues. The V gene's germline CDR1 is MNHNS and CDR2 SASEGT. The V end lost 6 bases, the J end lost 3 bases, and 15 bases lay between the germline ends. CDR3 DNA: TGTGCCAGCAGCAAAGGGGGGGATCTCTACGAGCAGTACTTC. Protein: CASSKGGDLYEQYF.

V is TRBV27 and J is TRBJ2-2; 8 nucleotides match TRBD2. The germline CDR1 and CDR2 sequences are MNHEY and SMNVEV (reference sequence). Trimming removed 4 bases from V and 4 bases from J; junction bases left unmatched: 8. The CDR3 is 16 amino acids. CDR3 coding DNA: TGTGCCAGCAGTTCTCGGGGGGGTGGTGGCACCGGGGAGCTGTTTTTT. Translating gives CASSSRGGGGTGELFF.

This rearrangement joins TRBV7-2 to TRBJ2-7, with 7 bases matching TRBD2. The CDR3 is 16 residues long. The germline gives CDR1 SGHTA, CDR2 FQGNSA. Trimming at V came to 5 bases and at J to 0 bases, leaving 10 bases not matched to a gene. The CDR3 DNA is TGTGCCAGCAGCCCTAGCGGCGGGGCCTTCTCCTACGAGCAGTACTTC. This codes for CASSPSGGAFSYEQYF.

This clone was observed a few times. The chain recombines TRBV10-3 with TRBJ1-5; tentative D call: TRBD1 (5 bases). Germline V gives CDR1 ENHRY, CDR2 SYGVKD. Trimming removed 3 bases from V and 10 bases from J, with 10 bases in between. CDR3 size: 12 residues. In DNA, the CDR3 is TGTGCCATCAGTGAAGCTCAGGGACCCCAGCATTTT. Its translation: CAISEAQGPQHF.